This T cell receptor (beta chain) was sequenced in a study of vaccination effects on CD4 cells after COVID-19. Repertoires were generated with immunoSEQ multiplex PCR, while TCRdb's copy carries only in-frame clones and drops some. The sample has 70,000 or so clones, 60% to 75% seen once. About this clone: As yet, its antigen is unknown.

Before any sequencing was done, the ViraFEST assay used viral peptide pools to expand antigen-specific CD4+ T cells. A roughly 10-day culture period preceded the isolation of CD4+ T cells. Nucleocapsid antibodies stayed negative before and after vaccination, showing no earlier SARS-CoV-2 infection. Germline V CDR1 and CDR2: SQVTM, ANQGSEA. Deletions cut 5 bases from V and 2 bases from J, with 12 bases between. This CDR3 spans 14 amino acids. The TCR comes from a human donor who received a COVID-19 vaccine. Sequencing used CD4+ T cells from PBMCs cultured with HCoV-NL63 spike peptides, obtained before COVID-19 vaccination. The rearrangement uses TRBV29-1 and TRBJ1-4, with D maybe TRBD1 (5 bases). CDR3: CSVSGSGTNEKLFF. Here the CDR3 DNA reads TGCAGCGTTTCGGGGTCAGGGACTAATGAAAAACTGTTTTTT. Using reference TRBV29-1 and TRBJ1-4 for the parts outside the CDR3, the full variable domain is SAVISQKPSRDICQRGTSLTIQCQVDSQVTMMFWYRQQPGQSLTLIATANQGSEATYESGFVIDKFPISRPNLTFSTLTVSNMSPEDSSIYLCSVSGSGTNEKLFFGSGTQLSVL.